This T cell receptor (beta chain) was profiled in a study of molecular identifiers for immune sequencing clone quantification. Study observations and caveats: Highly expanded clone sizes could be underestimated by identical TCR molecules sharing a barcode.

With listed TCR primers and previously described methods, bulk TCR libraries were prepared. TCRdb reprocessed the PCR reads with MiXCR, giving one entry per CDR3 protein. The data show roughly 97,000 distinct CDR3 sequences, 24% seen once. Using a CD8+CD4-CCR7+CD45RA+ phenotype, naive CD8 T cells were sorted. In its sample, this clonotype was seen many times. The antigen remains undetermined. The CDR3 consists of 18 residues. Trimming took 0 bases from V and 0 from J, leaving 16 bases between them. Germline lookup yields CDR1 LGHNA and CDR2 YSLEER. Input material: naive CD8+ T cells from blood, with Jurkat cell RNA spiked in. The sample's subset: FACS-sorted CD8+CD4-CCR7+CD45RA+ naive T cells. The clonotype comes from a human donor in good health. Some libraries in this study had Jurkat cell RNA spiked in. The rearrangement links TRBV4-3 to TRBJ2-3, with D possibly called TRBD1 or TRBD2 (5 bases each). As DNA, the CDR3 is TGCGCCAGCAGCCAAGATTGGGGACCTGGCAGGAGCACAGATACGCAGTATTTT. It translates to CASSQDWGPGRSTDTQYF.